This TCR beta chain appears in the sequencing data of a study of cytomegalovirus exposure and HLA in healthy donors (dated by TCRdb to about 2017). For the study in its entirety: An earlier analysis of approximately 640 of the donors reported 250 to 300 Gb of sequence data and some 120 million unique TCR beta sequences from approximately 180 million T cells. In addition to the first cohort of 666 subjects, a separate validation cohort of some 120 different subjects was used. The T cell repertoires of 666 subjects were profiled by immunosequencing and related to cytomegalovirus serostatus. Typing coverage differed by locus: A, B, C, DRB1 and DQB1 were typed in about 620-640 donors, DQA1 in about 550, DPA1 in 600 to 610, and DPB1 in just under 490. HLA typing covered class I and class II loci at four-digit resolution. Donor age, sex, ethnicity and CMV serostatus were compiled together with the repertoire data. To predict cytomegalovirus infection status, the study brought together high-throughput TCR immunosequencing, statistical association of individual TCRs with disease status, and machine learning. Among 350 to 400 genotyped donors of the cohort, an average of approximately 240,000 unique TCR beta nucleotide sequences were sequenced per donor, roughly 20% of them non-productive. Every discovery cohort repertoire had been produced on one sequencing platform. A later analysis re-examined previously published TCR beta repertoires from more than 650 donors and added high-resolution HLA genotyping to investigate patterns of TCR occurrence. An earlier analysis of some 600 of the donors applied high-throughput TCR beta sequencing to assess whether each TCR beta V gene segment acted as functional or pseudogenic. About 300 gigabases of sequencing data and around 90 million unique TCR sequences made up an early release that covered several hundred HLA-typed donors. In the later analysis, no new phenotypic data were used to find candidate immune exposures; instead, reliance was placed on TCR beta sequences and their occurrence across donors. Among the roughly 390 genotyped donors, around 79% belonged to the genetic ancestry cluster associated with self-reported Caucasian donors. About five DR-DQ haplotypes were treated as single units for association and clustering because of strong linkage in the cohort. The study was designed to test whether signatures of past pathogen exposure could be identified by cataloging public T cell receptors. A later genetic analysis used genome-wide SNP genotypes for 398 of the 666 donors, treating that subset as a discovery cohort. General conclusions and limits of the study: It was suggested by the authors that the approach could potentially be generalized to other disease states and immunological phenotypes. According to a later analysis, parvovirus B19, influenza, CMV and Epstein-Barr virus appeared linked to several top co-occurrence clusters. Linkage disequilibrium might explain the correlated functional status among segregating V segments, but an unknown experimental factor could not be excluded. This cohort had only TCR beta chains sequenced, and the lack of alpha or paired-chain data limited which features could be detected. In vitro tests confirmed that a few of the cytomegalovirus-associated TCR beta chains recognize cytomegalovirus antigens. Presence/absence analyses assumed roughly uniform sequencing depth across donors, an assumption that may not hold. In a later genetic analysis, fewer N-insertions in productive TCRs were reported among donors in an Asian-associated ancestry cluster than the roughly 700-donor mean. Across donors, most TCR sequences were observed very rarely, whereas some public TCRs were present in many individuals. V-gene and J-gene trimming of TCR beta chains was associated with a missense DCLRE1C variant in a later genetic analysis, and the association was replicated in an independent cohort. When HLA alleles, especially DR and DQ, strongly co-occurred, attributing TCR associations to individual alleles was difficult. In an earlier analysis of more than 500 of the donors, most TCR beta V segments appeared in productive rearrangements about 90% or about 30% of the time, broadly matching IMGT annotations. In a later analysis, TCR association rates were found to vary across HLA loci, with the most associated TCRs seen for DRB1 alleles and the fewest for HLA-C alleles. A group of highly shared sequence variants was considered likely to be a technical artifact of the sequencing pipeline. A later analysis associated 16,951 TCR beta sequences with specific HLA alleles at a false discovery rate of 0.05. The study listed 150 to 200 TCR beta chains as associated with cytomegalovirus. A further reported finding was that TCR beta sequences accurately predicted the HLA-A and HLA-B alleles for most subjects in the first cohort. Because HLA typing was missing for some donors at each locus, association tests included only the typed subset. Cytomegalovirus status was reported to be diagnosed by the classifier with high specificity and sensitivity in both the original and validation cohorts. In a later analysis, HLA-associated TCR beta chains were found to be more clonally expanded and to have lower generation probabilities than equally common non-associated chains. Because counts were too low, 15 or so rarely observed V segments, including chromosome 9 orphons, were excluded from the earlier analysis of around 590 of the donors. Most CMV-associated TCR beta chains appeared to be HLA-restricted in a later analysis, and the HLA associations seemed to be driven largely by CMV exposure. For the cohort, immune exposure information was limited to CMV serostatus.

To prepare the library, the immunoSEQ multiplex PCR assay was applied. For the multiplex PCR, a mixture combining 60 forward primers for TCR Vbeta segments and 13 reverse primers for TCR Jbeta segments was used. A multiplex PCR assay on genomic DNA amplified the CDR3 region of rearranged TCR beta genes. The amplified TCR beta libraries were sequenced on the Illumina HiSeq System as 87-base-pair reads. For the original study's pipeline: A later analysis tallied tens of millions of unique TCR beta chains across the approximately 670 repertoires, and roughly 11 million of those chains were shared by two or more donors. A nearest-neighbor algorithm error-corrected the raw reads and collapsed the reads into unique sequences, merging closely related sequences to remove PCR and sequencing errors. To assign V, D and J gene segments, CDR3 sequences were aligned to IMGT reference sequences. For a sequence to be retained, a match of at least six nucleotides to both a V gene segment and a J gene segment was required. A rearrangement counted as productive if the CDR3 had no stop codons and remained in frame with V and J, and every other rearrangement counted as non-productive. Following IMGT convention, CDR3 was defined as the stretch from the second conserved V-encoded cysteine to the conserved J-encoded phenylalanine. In an earlier analysis of roughly 610 of the donors, sequences lacking an unambiguous match to a single V gene segment were excluded. An earlier analysis of 500 to 600 of the donors classified V segments as functional when productive rearrangements were above 56.7% and as segregating when the standard deviation between donors was above 5%. A statistical classification framework was built for diagnosing cytomegalovirus status from the catalog of TCR beta chain sequences. In a later analysis, TCR nucleotide sequences were compared against IMGT/GENE-DB human TR gene sequences so that V and J genes could be assigned. The TCRdist pipeline was used in a later analysis to assign CDR3 sequences and most-parsimonious VDJ recombination scenarios. In a later analysis, each TCR beta chain was defined by its CDR3 amino acid sequence together with its V-gene family, and reads lacking a unique V-gene family were excluded. To address suspected cross-contamination and a sequencing artifact, a later analysis removed several hundred highly shared, low-generation-probability nucleotide sequences. In a later analysis, a clonal expansion index was calculated for each public chain from normalized within-repertoire ranks of inferred template counts. A later analysis computed generation probabilities with a VDJ recombination model fitted to out-of-frame rearrangements, and checked the results against IGoR. Hypergeometric tests were used in a later analysis to score TCR-TCR, TCR-HLA and TCR-CMV co-occurrence, with a repertoire-size bias correction applied to the TCR pairs. A later analysis estimated false discovery rates by permuting HLA or CMV assignments 20 times. In a later analysis, co-occurring TCRs were grouped using DBSCAN, and TCRdist sequence similarity was added for clustering within HLA-allele-positive subsets. Repertoires with fewer than 30,000 or more than 120,000 public chains, plus five repertoires with anomalous nucleotide sharing, were excluded from co-occurrence clustering. TCRdb obtained this table from immuneACCESS and retained in-frame rearrangements with V and J assigned. These tables miss some clones; where compared with another copy, unresolved V genes account for less than half of the shortfall, and the remainder is unexplained. D and trimming were read from the DNA, whereas the V and J calls and clone size are those reported in that table. Here the sample has approximately 130,000 clones; around 77% occur a single time. Around 1.2% of the sample goes to the ten largest clones.

The cohort was made up of around 720 healthy bone marrow donors. At the time of sampling, every cohort member was nominally healthy, though immune exposures that went unrecorded were likely present. The donor was CMV seronegative and was included in the group of hundreds of seronegative cohort members. Every donor gave a peripheral blood sample, and the peripheral blood mononuclear cells from that sample were used for TCR beta sequencing. The Qiagen DNeasy Blood Extraction Kit was used to extract genomic DNA from the blood cell samples. As for this clone: Its antigen target is currently unknown. Within one base of it there is no much larger clone, and no base qualities were kept.

The sequence was collected from a man aged 50 or older in good health and CMV-seronegative. The sample taken for sequencing was PBMCs.

The sequence in DNA is TGTGCCAGCAGTTTAACGGGACAGGGGGCGACCGGGGAGCTGTTTTTT. This codes for CASSLTGQGATGELFF. This sequence uses TRBV28 and TRBJ2-2; a stretch of 12 junction bases matches TRBD1. Relative to germline, V is missing 2 bases and J is missing 5 bases, with 3 bases of the junction outside any gene match. The CDR3 numbers 16 residues from cysteine through phenylalanine. The read is trimmed to its CDR3 DNA, 48 bases read in frame from base 1. CDR1 and CDR2 (MDHEN, SYDVKM) derive from the germline V gene. Extended through the reference TRBV28 and TRBJ2-2 proteins, this CDR3 yields the full variable domain: DVKVTQSSRYLVKRTGEKVFLECVQDMDHENMFWYRQDPGLGLRLIYFSYDVKMKEKGDIPEGYSVSREKKERFSLILESASTNQTSMYLCASSLTGQGATGELFFGEGSRLTVL.